The text below deals with one TCR beta chain. As originally analysed: Nucleated cell number was recorded as an estimate derived from reference gene primer amplification. Sequencing was performed with immunoSEQ multiplex PCR; in TCRdb, only in-frame clones are kept and a portion is missing. V and J calls and clone size are as listed in that table; D and trimming were resolved from the DNA. This table holds over 70,000 clones, about 75% found once. This specimen comes from a study of blood T cell repertoires in COVID-19. Overall study context: Sample material is recorded as cDNA or gDNA derived from T cells, B-cell-depleted T cells, or PBMCs.

The CDR3 covers 14 residues. Trimming took 6 bases from V and 3 from J, leaving 14 bases between them. Germline CDR1 MNHEY, CDR2 SMNVEV (reference sequence). The chain uses TRBV27 and TRBJ1-2; D is unresolved. The sequenced sample was peripheral blood. The source is an elderly woman with acute or convalescent COVID-19. CDR3 nucleotides: TGTGCCAGCAGCCTTAACCGGGATGACTATGGCTACACCTTC. Encoded protein: CASSLNRDDYGYTF.